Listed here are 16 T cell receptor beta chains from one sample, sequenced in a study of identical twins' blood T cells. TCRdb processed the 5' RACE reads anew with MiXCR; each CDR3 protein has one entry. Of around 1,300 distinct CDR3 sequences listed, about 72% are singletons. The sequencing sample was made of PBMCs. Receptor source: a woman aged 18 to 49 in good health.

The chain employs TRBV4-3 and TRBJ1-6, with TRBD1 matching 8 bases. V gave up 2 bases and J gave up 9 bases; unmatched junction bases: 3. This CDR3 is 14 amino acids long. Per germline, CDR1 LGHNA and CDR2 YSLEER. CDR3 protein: CASSQSGTGSPLHF. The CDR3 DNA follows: TGCGCCAGCAGCCAATCCGGGACAGGTTCACCCCTCCACTTT.

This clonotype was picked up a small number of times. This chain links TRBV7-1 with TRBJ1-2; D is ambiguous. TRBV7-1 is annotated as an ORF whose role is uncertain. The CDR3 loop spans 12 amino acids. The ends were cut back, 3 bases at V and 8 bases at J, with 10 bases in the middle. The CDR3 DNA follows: TGTGCCAGCAGCTCCGACGCCTGGGGCTACACCTTC. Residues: CASSSDAWGYTF.

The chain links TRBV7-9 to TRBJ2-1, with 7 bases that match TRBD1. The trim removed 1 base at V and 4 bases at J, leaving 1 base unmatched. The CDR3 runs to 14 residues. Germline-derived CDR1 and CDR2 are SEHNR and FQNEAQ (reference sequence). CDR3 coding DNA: TGTGCCAGCAGCTTAGGGGACAGATACAATGAGCAGTTCTTC. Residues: CASSLGDRYNEQFF.

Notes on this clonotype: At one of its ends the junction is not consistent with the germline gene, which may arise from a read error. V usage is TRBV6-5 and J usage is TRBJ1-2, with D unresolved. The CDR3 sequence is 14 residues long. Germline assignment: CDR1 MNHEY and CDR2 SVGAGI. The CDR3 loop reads CASSYVGSNYCYTF. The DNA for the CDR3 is TGTGCCAGCAGTTACGTCGGGTCTAACTATTGCTACACCTTC.

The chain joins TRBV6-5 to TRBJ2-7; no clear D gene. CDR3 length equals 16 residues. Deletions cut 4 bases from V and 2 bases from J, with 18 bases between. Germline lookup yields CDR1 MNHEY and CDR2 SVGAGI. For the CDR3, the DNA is TGTGCCAGCAGTTCCCTCTCACTCTCAGGCCCCTACGAGCAGTACTTC. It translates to CASSSLSLSGPYEQYF.

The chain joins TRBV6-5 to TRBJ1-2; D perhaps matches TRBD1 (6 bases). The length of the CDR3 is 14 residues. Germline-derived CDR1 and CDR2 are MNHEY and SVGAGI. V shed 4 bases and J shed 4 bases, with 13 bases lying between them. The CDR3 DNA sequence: TGTGCCAGCAGTTCAGGGGCCAGGGGCTATGGCTACACCTTC. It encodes CASSSGARGYGYTF.

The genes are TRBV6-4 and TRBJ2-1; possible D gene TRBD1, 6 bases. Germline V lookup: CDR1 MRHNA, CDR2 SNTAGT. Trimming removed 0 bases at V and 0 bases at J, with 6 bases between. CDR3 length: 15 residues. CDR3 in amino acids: CASSDSTGSYNEQFF. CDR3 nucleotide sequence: TGTGCCAGCAGTGACTCGACAGGCTCCTACAATGAGCAGTTCTTC.

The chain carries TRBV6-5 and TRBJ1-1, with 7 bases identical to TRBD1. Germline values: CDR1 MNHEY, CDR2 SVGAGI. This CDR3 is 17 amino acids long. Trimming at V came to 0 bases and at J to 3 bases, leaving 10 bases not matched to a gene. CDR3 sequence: CASSYSATGQGDTEAFF. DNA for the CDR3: TGTGCCAGCAGTTACTCGGCGACAGGGCAGGGGGACACTGAAGCTTTCTTT.

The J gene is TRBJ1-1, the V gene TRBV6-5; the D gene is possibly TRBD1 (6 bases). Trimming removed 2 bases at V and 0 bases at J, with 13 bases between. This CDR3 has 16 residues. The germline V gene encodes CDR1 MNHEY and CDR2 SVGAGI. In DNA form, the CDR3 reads TGTGCCAGCAGTTACCGGGGGCGGAGGTTGAACACTGAAGCTTTCTTT. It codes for CASSYRGRRLNTEAFF.

CDR3: CASSDGGGATEAFF. CDR3 sequence (DNA): TGTGCCAGCAGTGACGGCGGAGGGGCCACTGAAGCTTTCTTT. The chain combines TRBV6-4 with TRBJ1-1; TRBD1 is a possible D gene (5 bases). The CDR3 is 14 residues long. In germline, CDR1 is MRHNA, CDR2 SNTAGT. Trimming stripped 2 bases from V and 4 bases from J, with 11 bases between.

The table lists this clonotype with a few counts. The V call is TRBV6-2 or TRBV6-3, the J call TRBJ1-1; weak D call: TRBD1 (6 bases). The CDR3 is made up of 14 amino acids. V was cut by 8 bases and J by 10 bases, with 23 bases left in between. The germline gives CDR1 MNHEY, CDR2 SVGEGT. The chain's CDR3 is CASGYTTGRGRAFF. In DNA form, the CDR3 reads TGTGCCAGCGGCTACACCACGGGTCGGGGGCGAGCTTTCTTT.

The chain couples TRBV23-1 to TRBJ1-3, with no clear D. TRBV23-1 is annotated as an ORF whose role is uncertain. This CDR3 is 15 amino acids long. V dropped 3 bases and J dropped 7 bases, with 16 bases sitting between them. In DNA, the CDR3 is TGCGCCAGCAGTCATCCCGACACCCTCGGGAACACCATATATTTT. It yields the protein CASSHPDTLGNTIYF.

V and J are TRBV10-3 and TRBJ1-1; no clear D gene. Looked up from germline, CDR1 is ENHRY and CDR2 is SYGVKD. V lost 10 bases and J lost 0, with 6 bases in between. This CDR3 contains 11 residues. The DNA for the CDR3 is TGTGCCAGTACGATGAACACTGAAGCTTTCTTT. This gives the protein CASTMNTEAFF.

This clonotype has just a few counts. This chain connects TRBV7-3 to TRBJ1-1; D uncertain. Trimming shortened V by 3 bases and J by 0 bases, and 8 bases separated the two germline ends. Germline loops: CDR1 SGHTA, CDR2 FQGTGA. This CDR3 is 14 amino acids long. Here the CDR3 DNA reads TGTGCCAGCAGCTTGGGTGGAATGAACACTGAAGCTTTCTTT. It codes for CASSLGGMNTEAFF.

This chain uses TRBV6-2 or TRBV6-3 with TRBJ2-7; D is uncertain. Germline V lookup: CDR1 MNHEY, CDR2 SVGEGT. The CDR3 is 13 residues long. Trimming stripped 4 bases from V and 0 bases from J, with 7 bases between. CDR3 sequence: CASSSTLSYEQYF. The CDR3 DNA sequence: TGTGCCAGCAGTTCTACCCTCTCCTACGAGCAGTACTTC.

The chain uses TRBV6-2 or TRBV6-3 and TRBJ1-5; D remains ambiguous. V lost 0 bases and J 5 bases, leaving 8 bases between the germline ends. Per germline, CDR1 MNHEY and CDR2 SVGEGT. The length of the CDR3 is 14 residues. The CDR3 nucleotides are TGTGCCAGCAGTTACTCGTCCCGGTATCAGCCCCAGCATTTT. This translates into CASSYSSRYQPQHF.